This T cell receptor beta chain was recovered during a study of blood T cell repertoires in COVID-19. Study information: From T cells, B-cell-depleted T cells, or PBMCs came the material, which was cDNA or gDNA.

This CDR3 comprises 12 residues. Germline values: CDR1 SGDLS, CDR2 YYNGEE. V dropped 7 bases and J dropped 4 bases, with 11 bases sitting between them. Authors' methods: Estimates of nucleated cell counts were drawn from the amplification of reference gene primers. Here immunoSEQ multiplex PCR was the method, and the copy in TCRdb shows in-frame clones only, minus some. That table furnishes V, J and clone size, whereas the DNA furnished D and trimming. The table has about 320,000 clones, 85% seen once. This clonotype was obtained from a woman aged 25 to 39 who had been exposed to COVID-19. Sequencing used PBMCs or T cells enriched from blood (not recorded which). J is TRBJ1-2 and V is TRBV9; tentatively, D is TRBD1 (5 bases). The CDR3 nucleotides are TGTGCCAGCTTCGGACACCTCTATGGCTACACCTTC. It is translated as CASFGHLYGYTF. The entire variable domain, with the rest obtained from reference TRBV9 and TRBJ1-2, is as follows: DSGVTQTPKHLITATGQRVTLRCSPRSGDLSVYWYQQSLDQGLQFLIQYYNGEERAKGNILERFSAQQFPDLHSELNLSSLELGDSALYFCASFGHLYGYTFGSGTRLTVV.